The TCR beta chain described here comes from a study of blood T cell repertoires in COVID-19. The CDR3 has 12 amino acids. Germline V gene lookup returns CDR1 SQVTM and CDR2 ANQGSEA. The V end lost 6 bases, the J end lost 1 base, and 9 bases lay between the germline ends. The authors' processing: How many nucleated cells were present was estimated from reference gene primer amplification. Sequenced by immunoSEQ multiplex PCR; TCRdb stores in-frame clones only, minus some. The V and J calls and clone size come from that table; D and trimming were worked out from the DNA. The table lists more than 45,000 clones, approximately 82% of them singletons, with 13% to 15% in the top ten.

The sample consisted of peripheral blood. This clonotype originated in a human donor in a cohort sampled during active COVID-19. V gene TRBV29-1 combines with J gene TRBJ1-1; D may be TRBD1 (5 bases). The CDR3 DNA reads TGCAGCGTCGTCCAGGGGAACACTGAAGCTTTCTTT. Translation: CSVVQGNTEAFF.